A selection of T cell receptor beta chains follows, all from one sample in a study of cytomegalovirus exposure and HLA in healthy donors. Clones were read by immunoSEQ multiplex PCR, and TCRdb kept only the in-frame ones, dropping some. The profile shows 60,000 to 70,000 clones, 79% of them singletons. The sample taken for sequencing was PBMCs. The source of these receptors is a woman under 40 in good health and CMV-seronegative. Each CDR3 is given with its conserved first and last residue. The D gene is left open where the match is weak. Clone size, where shown, is once, few, many, or a class for clones that have expanded.

clone_size	v_call	d_call	j_call	cdr3_nt	cdr3_aa
.	TRBV10-1	TRBD1	TRBJ1-1	TGCGCCAGCAGTGAGTCCGGACAGGGGTACACTGAAGCTTTCTTT	CASSESGQGYTEAFF
.	TRBV6-5	TRBD1	TRBJ2-7	TGTGCCAGCAGGCGGACAGGTTTCTCCTACGAGCAGTACTTC	CASRRTGFSYEQYF
once	TRBV4-3	.	TRBJ1-1	TGCGCCAGCACCTCCGGGATGAACACTGAAGCTTTCTTT	CASTSGMNTEAFF
.	TRBV19	TRBD1	TRBJ2-7	TGTGCCAGTAGTGGAGGACAGGGCGCTACATTCCTATCCTACGAGCAGTACTTC	CASSGGQGATFLSYEQYF
.	TRBV7-9	.	TRBJ1-3	TGTGCCAGCACCCCCCAGGGAGGAGTGAGAGCTGGAAACACCATATATTTT	CASTPQGGVRAGNTIYF
.	TRBV4-1	.	TRBJ1-2	TGCGCCAGCAGCCTCCACACCAGTAACTATGGCTACACCTTC	CASSLHTSNYGYTF
.	TRBV7-9	.	TRBJ2-6	TGTGCCAGCAGCCCCCAGGGGACCGGGGCCAACGTCCTGACTTTC	CASSPQGTGANVLTF
.	TRBV19	.	TRBJ2-2	TGTGCCAGTAGTTGGGGGGTAACCGGGGAGCTGTTTTTT	CASSWGVTGELFF
few	TRBV7-9	.	TRBJ2-7	TGTGCCAGCAGCCCCCCCGGACTGAGCTACGAGCAGTACTTC	CASSPPGLSYEQYF
.	TRBV5-4	.	TRBJ1-3	TGTGCCAGCAGCTTCAATGCAGGGACTGGAAACACCATATATTTT	CASSFNAGTGNTIYF
.	TRBV19	.	TRBJ2-6	TGTGCCAGTAGTAACGGGTTTCGCTCTGGGGCCAACGTCCTGACTTTC	CASSNGFRSGANVLTF
.	TRBV6-6	.	TRBJ1-5	TGTGCCAGCAGCCTAGGGGGTCCTGACAATCAGCCCCAGCATTTT	CASSLGGPDNQPQHF
.	TRBV6-6	TRBD2	TRBJ2-3	TGTGCCAGCAGTTCGATAGCGGGGGTTACCACAGATACGCAGTATTTT	CASSSIAGVTTDTQYF
.	TRBV7-2	TRBD2	TRBJ2-2	TGTGCCAGCAGCTCGGGACTAGCGGACACCGGGGAGCTGTTTTTT	CASSSGLADTGELFF
.	TRBV7-2	TRBD2	TRBJ2-5	TGTGCCAGCAGCACGGGACTAGCGGGGCAAGAGACCCAGTACTTC	CASSTGLAGQETQYF
.	TRBV7-3	.	TRBJ2-5	TGTGCCAGCAGCCAGGGTGGGCCTCAAGAGACCCAGTACTTC	CASSQGGPQETQYF
.	TRBV13	.	TRBJ2-3	TGTGCCAGCAGCTTGCGGCAGGGAGGCGCAGATACGCAGTATTTT	CASSLRQGGADTQYF
.	TRBV7-3	TRBD1	TRBJ1-4	TGTGCCAGCAGCTTAGCAGGGGGGAAACAAGGAAAACTGTTTTTT	CASSLAGGKQGKLFF
.	TRBV5-5	TRBD1	TRBJ2-5	TGTGCCAGCAGCGAATGGCAGGGGGCGTTTAAGACCCAGTACTTC	CASSEWQGAFKTQYF
.	TRBV28	.	TRBJ1-3	TGTGCCAGCAGTCCTTCTTGGGGGGGGAGCTCTGGAAACACCATATATTTT	CASSPSWGGSSGNTIYF
once	TRBV6-5	TRBD1	TRBJ1-2	TGTGCCAGCAGCCCCGGACAGGGACGTTACACCTTC	CASSPGQGRYTF
.	TRBV30	.	TRBJ2-4	TGTGCCTCCTCAGGCCCGGGGGCCAAAAACATTCAGTACTTC	CASSGPGAKNIQYF
few	TRBV19	.	TRBJ2-1	TGTGCCACCTCGGACACCTATGAGCAGTTCTTC	CATSDTYEQFF